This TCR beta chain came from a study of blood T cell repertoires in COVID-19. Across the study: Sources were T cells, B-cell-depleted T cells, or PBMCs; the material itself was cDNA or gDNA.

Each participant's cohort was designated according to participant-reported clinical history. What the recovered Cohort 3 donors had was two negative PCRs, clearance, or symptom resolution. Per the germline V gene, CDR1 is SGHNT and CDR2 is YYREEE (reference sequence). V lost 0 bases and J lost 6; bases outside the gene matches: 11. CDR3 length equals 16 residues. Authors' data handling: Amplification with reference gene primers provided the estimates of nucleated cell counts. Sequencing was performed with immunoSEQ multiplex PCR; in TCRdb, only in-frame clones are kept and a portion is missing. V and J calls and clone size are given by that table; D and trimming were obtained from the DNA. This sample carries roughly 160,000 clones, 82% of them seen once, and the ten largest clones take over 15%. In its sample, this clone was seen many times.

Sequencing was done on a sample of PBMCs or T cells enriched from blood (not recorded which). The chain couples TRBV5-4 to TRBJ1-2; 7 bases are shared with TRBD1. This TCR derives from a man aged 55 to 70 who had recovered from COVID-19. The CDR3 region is CASSLGLGTALHGYTF. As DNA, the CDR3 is TGTGCCAGCAGCTTGGGACTAGGGACAGCCCTCCATGGCTACACCTTC.